The 7 T cell receptor beta chains reported below all come from one sample, sequenced in a study of cytomegalovirus exposure and HLA in healthy donors. PCR involved 60 Vbeta and 13 Jbeta primers. Some clones are missing from TCRdb's copy, which holds only in-frame ones; the method was immunoSEQ multiplex PCR. The sample holds 220,000 or so clones; about 78% are singletons and the top ten take 3.8%. Material: PBMCs. The receptors derive from a male donor in good health and CMV-seronegative.

The chain joins TRBV19 to TRBJ2-3; the D gene is possibly TRBD2 (5 bases). V was pared by 8 bases and J by 0 bases, with 12 bases between. Germline values: CDR1 LNHDA, CDR2 SQIVND (reference sequence). The CDR3 is 14 residues long. The CDR3 bases are TGTGCCAGTGGTACGAGGACTAGCACAGATACGCAGTATTTT. This gives the protein CASGTRTSTDTQYF.

A single count supports this clone. This chain joins TRBV2 and TRBJ2-2; 7 bases agree with TRBD2. The CDR3 contains 14 residues. Germline lookup yields CDR1 SNHLY and CDR2 FYNNEI. Trimming took 8 bases from V and 4 from J; bases not matched to a gene: 7. CDR3: CASRGTTFTGELFF. DNA of the CDR3: TGTGCCAGCCGGGGGACTACATTCACCGGGGAGCTGTTTTTT.

The V gene is TRBV6-1, the J gene TRBJ1-3; D remains unclear. V dropped 2 bases and J dropped 9 bases, with 17 bases sitting between them. The CDR3 consists of 15 residues. Germline CDR1 MNHNS, CDR2 SASEGT. CDR3 amino acids: CASSEIPLGESTIYF. DNA of the CDR3: TGTGCCAGCAGTGAAATCCCTCTCGGGGAGAGCACCATATATTTT.

The chain uses TRBV10-3 and TRBJ1-5; D might be TRBD1 (6 bases). Trimming removed 8 bases at V and 2 bases at J, with 10 bases between. The germline V gene encodes CDR1 ENHRY and CDR2 SYGVKD. This CDR3 has 13 residues. CDR3 DNA sequence: TGTGCCATCCGACAGGACGGCAATCAGCCCCAGCATTTT. It is translated as CAIRQDGNQPQHF.

V usage is TRBV18 and J usage is TRBJ2-6; 10 bases are a match to TRBD1. Per the germline V gene, CDR1 is KGHSH and CDR2 is LQKENI. The CDR3 has 18 amino acids. V lost 3 bases and J lost 2; bases outside the gene matches: 7. DNA for the CDR3: TGTGCCAGCTCACCTCTTCGACAGGGGGCTGCTGGGGCCAACGTCCTGACTTTC. Translated, it gives CASSPLRQGAAGANVLTF.

The rearrangement uses TRBV30 and TRBJ2-1; 7 positions agree with TRBD2. This CDR3 spans 11 amino acids. Germline CDR1 reads GTSNPN; CDR2 reads SVGIG (reference sequence). V lost 1 base and J lost 14; bases outside the gene matches: 5. The CDR3 DNA is TGTGCCTGGAGTGATAGCGGGCCCGAGTTCTTC. It translates to CAWSDSGPEFF.

This clone was detected only a few times. The V and J genes are TRBV7-9 and TRBJ1-1; D possibly corresponds to TRBD1 (5 bases). Trimming left V 2 bases short and J 0 bases short, with 10 bases between. This CDR3 spans 15 amino acids. Germline CDR1 reads SEHNR; CDR2 reads FQNEAQ (reference sequence). CDR3 in amino acids: CASSLTQGLNTEAFF. The DNA for the CDR3 is TGTGCCAGCAGCTTAACCCAGGGCCTGAACACTGAAGCTTTCTTT.